The rows below give T cell receptor beta chains drawn from one sample of a study of T cells in Graves' hyperthyroidism and ophthalmopathy. TCRdb reprocessed the multiplex PCR reads with MiXCR, giving one entry per CDR3 protein. Of 660,000 or so distinct CDR3 sequences in the sample, less than 45% were seen once. Sequencing used peripheral blood or thyroid tissue (not recorded which). Source of these receptors: an adult man with Graves' disease, either hyperthyroidism or ophthalmopathy (not recorded which). The CDR3 runs from the conserved cysteine through the conserved F or W. The D gene is left open where the match is weak. Rows may omit the clone size; those that give it use once, few, many or a size class.

>TRBV10-2|few|NA|TRBJ2-5
CASGGGPGTDLTETQYF
TGCGCCAGCGGGGGGGGCCCTGGGACAGATCTCACCGAGACCCAGTACTTC
>TRBV9|many|NA|TRBJ1-5
CASSLDGSSNQPQHF
TGTGCCAGCAGTCTGGACGGCAGTAGCAATCAGCCCCAGCATTTT
>TRBV6-5|NA|NA|TRBJ2-5
CASTRQGTQYF
TGTGCCAGCACCCGGCAAGGAACCCAGTACTTC
>TRBV10-2|NA|NA|TRBJ1-6
CASSPSGRASPLHF
TGCGCCAGCAGTCCCTCAGGGAGGGCTTCACCCCTCCACTTT
>TRBV2|NA|NA|TRBJ1-1
CASSYSDSLGTEAFF
TGTGCCAGCAGTTACTCGGACAGTTTGGGCACTGAAGCTTTCTTT
>TRBV10-3|once|TRBD2|TRBJ2-7
CAISVSGSTHEQYF
TGTGCCATCAGTGTTAGCGGGAGTACCCACGAGCAGTACTTC
>TRBV29-1|many|TRBD1|TRBJ1-1
CSANSGTGPNTEAFF
TGCAGCGCTAACTCCGGGACAGGGCCAAACACTGAAGCTTTCTTT
>TRBV5-6|NA|NA|TRBJ2-7
CASSLTGRTGFSYEQYF
TGTGCCAGCAGCTTAACGGGGAGGACAGGATTCTCCTACGAGCAGTACTTC
>TRBV2|NA|TRBD1|TRBJ1-5
CASRDSASNQPQHF
TGTGCCAGCCGGGACAGCGCTAGCAATCAGCCCCAGCATTTT
>TRBV12-3/TRBV12-4|many|TRBD1|TRBJ1-6
CASSAGQPNSPLHF
TGTGCCAGCAGTGCGGGACAGCCTAATTCACCCCTCCACTTT
>TRBV5-1|few|NA|TRBJ1-2
CASSPPEGNYGYTF
TGCGCCAGCAGCCCGCCGGAGGGGAACTATGGCTACACCTTC